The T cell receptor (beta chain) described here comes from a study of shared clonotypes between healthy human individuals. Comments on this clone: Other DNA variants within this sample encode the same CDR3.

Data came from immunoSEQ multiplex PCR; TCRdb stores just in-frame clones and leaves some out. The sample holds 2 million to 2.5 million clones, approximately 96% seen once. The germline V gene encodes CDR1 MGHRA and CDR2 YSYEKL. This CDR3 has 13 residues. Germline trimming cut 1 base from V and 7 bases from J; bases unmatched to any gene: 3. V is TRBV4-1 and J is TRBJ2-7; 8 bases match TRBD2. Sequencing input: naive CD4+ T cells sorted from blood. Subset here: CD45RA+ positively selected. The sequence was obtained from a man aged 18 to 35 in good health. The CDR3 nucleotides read TGCGCCAGCAGCCAAGTGGGACTAGGGGAGCAGTACTTC. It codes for CASSQVGLGEQYF.